This entry concerns a single T cell receptor beta chain. Per the original methods: Using reference gene primer amplification, nucleated cell counts were estimated. The method was immunoSEQ multiplex PCR; TCRdb's version includes in-frame clones alone and lacks a portion of them. The V and J calls and clone size were taken over from that table, and D and trimming were inferred from the DNA. Found here are hundreds of thousands of clones, less than 90% of them singletons; the top ten hold less than 20%. This sample stems from a study of blood T cell repertoires in COVID-19. The germline gives CDR1 PRHDT, CDR2 FYEKMQ (reference sequence). The CDR3 consists of 14 residues. Between the trimmed V and J ends, which lost 3 bases and 5 bases, there was a span of 11 bases.

The sequence came from a young man with active or convalescent COVID-19. The chain employs TRBV13 and TRBJ2-1, with D tentatively TRBD2 (5 bases). Sequencing was performed on peripheral blood. The CDR3 DNA follows: TGTGCCAGCAGCTTCCCCGGGAAGGACAATGAGCAGTTCTTC. This translates into CASSFPGKDNEQFF.